This T cell receptor beta chain comes out of a study of shared clonotypes between healthy human individuals. Per the germline V gene, CDR1 is SQVTM and CDR2 is ANQGSEA. The CDR3 contains 15 residues. V trimming: 7 bases; J trimming: 4 bases; junction bases outside the gene matches: 15. Data came from immunoSEQ multiplex PCR; TCRdb stores just in-frame clones and leaves some out. The sample holds a few million clones; about 94% are singletons and the top ten take 0.1% to 0.15%. The sequence derives from a man aged 18-30 years in good health. V gene TRBV29-1 combines with J gene TRBJ1-1; 7 bases line up with TRBD1. The sequenced sample consisted of naive CD4+ T cells sorted from blood. As for subset: CD45RA+ positively selected. The CDR3 loop is CSAPRGGGAGTEAFF. The DNA of the CDR3 is TGCAGCGCCCCCCGTGGAGGGGGCGCCGGCACTGAAGCTTTCTTT.